The table lists the clone carrying this TCR beta chain with a few counts. Amplification started from genomic DNA. Multiplex PCR with 30 forward and 13 reverse primers amplified the TCR beta CDR3. In TCRdb, the multiplex PCR reads were re-called with MiXCR into one record per CDR3 protein. The sample carries about 250,000 distinct CDR3 sequences, 45% to 60% recorded once. Germline assignment: CDR1 LNHDA and CDR2 SQIVND (reference sequence). V lost 7 bases and J lost 1, with 10 bases in between. The CDR3 is made up of 13 amino acids. The entry originates in a study of type 1 and type 2 diabetes patients. Study details: From PBMCs, CD4+ and CD8+ T cells were isolated by magnetic microbeads.

This receptor was obtained from a man aged 18 to 30 with type 2 diabetes. The chain couples TRBV19 to TRBJ1-1; D is undetermined. Sequenced sample: peripheral blood mononuclear cells (PBMCs). The CDR3 spells CASMRVANTEAFF. CDR3 sequence (DNA): TGTGCCAGTATGCGGGTGGCGAACACTGAAGCTTTCTTT.